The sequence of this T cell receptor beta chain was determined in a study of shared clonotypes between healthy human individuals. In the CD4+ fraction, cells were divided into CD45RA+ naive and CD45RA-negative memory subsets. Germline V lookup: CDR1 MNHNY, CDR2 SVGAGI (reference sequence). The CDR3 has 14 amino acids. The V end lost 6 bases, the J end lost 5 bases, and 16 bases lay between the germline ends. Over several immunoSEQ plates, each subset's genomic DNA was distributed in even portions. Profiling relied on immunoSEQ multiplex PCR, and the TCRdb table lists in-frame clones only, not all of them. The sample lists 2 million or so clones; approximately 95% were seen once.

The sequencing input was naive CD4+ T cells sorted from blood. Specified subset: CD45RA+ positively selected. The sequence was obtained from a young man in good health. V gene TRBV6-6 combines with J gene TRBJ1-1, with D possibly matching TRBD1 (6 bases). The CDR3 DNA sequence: TGTGCCAGCAGGATTAAGGGGGGGTATACTGAAGCTTTCTTT. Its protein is CASRIKGGYTEAFF.